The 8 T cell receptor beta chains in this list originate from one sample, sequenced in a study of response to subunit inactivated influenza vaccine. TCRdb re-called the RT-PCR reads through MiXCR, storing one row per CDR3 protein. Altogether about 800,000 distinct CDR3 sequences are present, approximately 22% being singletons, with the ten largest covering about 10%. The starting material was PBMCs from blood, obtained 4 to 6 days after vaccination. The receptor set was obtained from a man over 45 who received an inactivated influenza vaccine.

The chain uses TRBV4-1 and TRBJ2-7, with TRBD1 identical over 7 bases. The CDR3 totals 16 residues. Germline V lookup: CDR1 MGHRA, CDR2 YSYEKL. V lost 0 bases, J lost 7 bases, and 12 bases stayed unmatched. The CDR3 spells CASSQDRGQRFGEQYF. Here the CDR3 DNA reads TGCGCCAGCAGCCAAGATCGGGGACAGAGGTTCGGTGAGCAGTACTTC.

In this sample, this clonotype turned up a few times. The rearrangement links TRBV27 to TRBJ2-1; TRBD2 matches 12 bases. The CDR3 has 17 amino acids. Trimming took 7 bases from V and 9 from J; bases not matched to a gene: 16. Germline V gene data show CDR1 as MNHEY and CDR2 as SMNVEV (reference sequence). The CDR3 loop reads CASTSPLGPSGRGEQFF. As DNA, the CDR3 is TGTGCCAGCACCTCACCCTTGGGGCCTAGCGGGAGGGGTGAGCAGTTCTTC.

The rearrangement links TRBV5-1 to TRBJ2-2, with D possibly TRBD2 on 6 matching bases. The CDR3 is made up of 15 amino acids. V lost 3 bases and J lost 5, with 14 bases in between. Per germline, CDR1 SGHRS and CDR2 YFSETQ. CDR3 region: CASSWTTRGTGELFF. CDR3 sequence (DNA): TGCGCCAGCAGCTGGACTACTCGGGGTACCGGGGAGCTGTTTTTT. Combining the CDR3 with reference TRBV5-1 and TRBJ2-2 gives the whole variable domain KAGVTQTPRYLIKTRGQQVTLSCSPISGHRSVSWYQQTPGQGLQFLFEYFSETQRNKGNFPGRFSGRQFSNSRSEMNVSTLELGDSALYLCASSWTTRGTGELFFGEGSRLTVL.

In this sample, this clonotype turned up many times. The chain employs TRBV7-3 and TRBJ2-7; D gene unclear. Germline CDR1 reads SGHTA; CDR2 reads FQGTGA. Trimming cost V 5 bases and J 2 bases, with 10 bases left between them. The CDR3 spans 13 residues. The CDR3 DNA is TGTGCCAGCAGCCCCACCAGGACCTACGAGCAGTACTTC. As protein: CASSPTRTYEQYF.

CDR3 protein: CSARDGSGMTVYEQFF. CDR3 in DNA: TGCAGTGCTAGAGACGGGAGCGGCATGACGGTCTATGAGCAGTTCTTC. The chain carries TRBV20-1 and TRBJ2-1; the D gene is possibly TRBD2 (6 bases). The CDR3 consists of 16 residues. Trimming shortened V by 0 bases and J by 8 bases, and 20 bases separated the two germline ends. Germline V lookup: CDR1 DFQATT, CDR2 SNEGSKA (reference sequence).

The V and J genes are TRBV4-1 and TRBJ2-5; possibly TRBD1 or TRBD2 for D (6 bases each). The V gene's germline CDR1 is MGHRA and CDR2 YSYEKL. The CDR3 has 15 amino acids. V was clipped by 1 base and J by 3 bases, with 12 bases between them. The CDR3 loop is CASSQAGEVEETQYF. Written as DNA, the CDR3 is TGCGCCAGCAGCCAAGCAGGGGAGGTAGAAGAGACCCAGTACTTC.

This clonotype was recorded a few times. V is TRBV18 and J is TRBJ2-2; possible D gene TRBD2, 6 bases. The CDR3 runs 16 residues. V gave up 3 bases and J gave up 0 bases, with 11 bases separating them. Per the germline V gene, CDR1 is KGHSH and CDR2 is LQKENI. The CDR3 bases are TGTGCCAGCTCACCGAGGGAGGCGACGAACACCGGGGAGCTGTTTTTT. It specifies CASSPREATNTGELFF.

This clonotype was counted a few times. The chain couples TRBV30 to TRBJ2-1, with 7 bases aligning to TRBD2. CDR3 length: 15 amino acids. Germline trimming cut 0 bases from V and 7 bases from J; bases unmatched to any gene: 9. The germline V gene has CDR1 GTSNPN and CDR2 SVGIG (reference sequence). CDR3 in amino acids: CAWSVEGGPVNEQFF. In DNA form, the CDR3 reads TGTGCCTGGAGTGTCGAGGGAGGGCCAGTGAATGAGCAGTTCTTC. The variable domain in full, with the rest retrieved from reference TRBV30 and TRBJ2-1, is SQTIHQWPATLVQPVGSPLSLECTVEGTSNPNLYWYRQAAGRGLQLLFYSVGIGQISSEVPQNLSASRPQDRQFILSSKKLLLSDSGFYLCAWSVEGGPVNEQFFGPGTRLTVL.